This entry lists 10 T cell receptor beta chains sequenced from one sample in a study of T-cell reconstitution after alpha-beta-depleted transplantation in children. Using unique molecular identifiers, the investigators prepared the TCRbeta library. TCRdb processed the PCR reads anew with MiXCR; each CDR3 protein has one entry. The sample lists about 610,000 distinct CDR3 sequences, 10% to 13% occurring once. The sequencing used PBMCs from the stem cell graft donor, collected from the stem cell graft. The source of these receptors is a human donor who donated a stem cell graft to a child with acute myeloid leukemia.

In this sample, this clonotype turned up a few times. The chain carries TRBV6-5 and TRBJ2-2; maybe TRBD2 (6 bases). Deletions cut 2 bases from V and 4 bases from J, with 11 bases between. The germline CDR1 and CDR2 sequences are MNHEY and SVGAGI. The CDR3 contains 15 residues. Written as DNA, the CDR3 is TGTGCCAGCAGTTACCTAGCGAGTTCCACCGGGGAGCTGTTTTTT. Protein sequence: CASSYLASSTGELFF.

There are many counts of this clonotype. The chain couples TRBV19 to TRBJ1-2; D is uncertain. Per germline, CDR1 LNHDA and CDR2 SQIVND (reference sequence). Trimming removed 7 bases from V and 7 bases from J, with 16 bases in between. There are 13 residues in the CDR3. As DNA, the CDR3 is TGTGCCAGTACTTTTGTGCCGGAGGGTGGCTACACCTTC. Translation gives CASTFVPEGGYTF.

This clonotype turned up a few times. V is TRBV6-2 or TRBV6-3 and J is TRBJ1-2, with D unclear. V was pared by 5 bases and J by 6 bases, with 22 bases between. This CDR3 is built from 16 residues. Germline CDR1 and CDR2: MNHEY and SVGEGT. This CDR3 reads CASSPRGRRHGDGYTF. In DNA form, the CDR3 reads TGTGCCAGCAGTCCCCGTGGTCGTCGACATGGGGATGGCTACACCTTC.

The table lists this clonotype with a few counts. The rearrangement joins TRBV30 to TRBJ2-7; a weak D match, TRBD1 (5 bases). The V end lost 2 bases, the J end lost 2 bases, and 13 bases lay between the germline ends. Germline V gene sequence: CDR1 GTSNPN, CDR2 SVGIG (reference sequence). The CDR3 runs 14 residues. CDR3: CAWSLMGLTYEQYF. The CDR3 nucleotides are TGTGCCTGGAGTTTGATGGGGCTAACCTACGAGCAGTACTTC.

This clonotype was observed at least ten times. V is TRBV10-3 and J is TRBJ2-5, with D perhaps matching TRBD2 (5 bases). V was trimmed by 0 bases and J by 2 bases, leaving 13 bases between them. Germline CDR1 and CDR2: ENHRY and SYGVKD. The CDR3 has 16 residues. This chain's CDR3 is CAISESIGVEQETQYF. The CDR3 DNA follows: TGTGCCATCAGTGAGTCGATCGGGGTAGAACAAGAGACCCAGTACTTC.

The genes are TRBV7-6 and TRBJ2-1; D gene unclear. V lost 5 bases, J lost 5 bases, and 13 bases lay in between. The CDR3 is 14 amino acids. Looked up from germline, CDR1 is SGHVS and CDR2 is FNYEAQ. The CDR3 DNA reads TGTGCCAGCAGCACTCGGCGGAACGACAATGAGCAGTTCTTC. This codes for CASSTRRNDNEQFF. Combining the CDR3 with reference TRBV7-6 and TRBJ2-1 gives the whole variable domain GAGVSQSPRYKVTKRGQDVALRCDPISGHVSLYWYRQALGQGPEFLTYFNYEAQQDKSGLPNDRFSAERPEGSISTLTIQRTEQRDSAMYRCASSTRRNDNEQFFGPGTRLTVL.

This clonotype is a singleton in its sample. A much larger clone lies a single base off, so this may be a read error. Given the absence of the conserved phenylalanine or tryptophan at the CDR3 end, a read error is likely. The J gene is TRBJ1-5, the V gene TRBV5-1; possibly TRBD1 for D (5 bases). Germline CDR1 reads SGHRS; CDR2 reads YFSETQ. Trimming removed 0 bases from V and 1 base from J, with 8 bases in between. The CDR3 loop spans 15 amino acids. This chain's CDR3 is CASSLVGDSNQPQHI. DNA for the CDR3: TGCGCCAGCAGCTTGGTAGGGGACAGCAATCAGCCCCAGCATATT.

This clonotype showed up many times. CDR3 loop: CASSLVGTLDTQYF. The DNA for the CDR3 is TGTGCCAGCAGCTTAGTCGGGACCCTGGATACGCAGTATTTT. The chain joins TRBV7-8 to TRBJ2-3, with D perhaps TRBD1 or TRBD2 (5 bases each). The CDR3 contains 14 residues. With 1 base removed from V and 6 bases from J, the gap between germline ends came to 11 bases. Germline lookup yields CDR1 SGHVS and CDR2 FQNEAQ.

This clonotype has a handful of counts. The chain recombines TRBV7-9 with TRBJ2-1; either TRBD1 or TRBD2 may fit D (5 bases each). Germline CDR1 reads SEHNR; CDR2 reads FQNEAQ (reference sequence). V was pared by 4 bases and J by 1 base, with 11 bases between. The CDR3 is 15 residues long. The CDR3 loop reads CASSSTWGSYNEQFF. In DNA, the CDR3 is TGTGCCAGCAGCTCTACTTGGGGGTCCTACAATGAGCAGTTCTTC.

The CDR3 spells CSVAPGGNYGYTF. The CDR3 DNA reads TGCAGCGTTGCCCCAGGGGGTAACTATGGCTACACCTTC. This chain links TRBV29-1 with TRBJ1-2, with TRBD1 identical over 7 bases. CDR3 length: 13 amino acids. Losses at the gene ends were 4 bases for V and 1 base for J; bases not matched to a gene: 3. CDR1 is SQVTM, CDR2 ANQGSEA, per germline.